This T cell receptor beta chain was retrieved from a study of lung T cells in sarcoidosis with Löfgren's syndrome. The overall study: Repertoire analyses centered on Löfgren's syndrome patients.

Relative to its sample, this clonotype is medium-sized (0.01 to 0.1%). TCRdb passed the reads through MiXCR, listing each CDR3 protein once. The sample lists about 19,000 distinct CDR3 sequences; approximately 22% were seen once. The sequence derives from a human donor with sarcoidosis (Löfgren's syndrome or another form), or a control subject (not recorded which). Sequencing was done on a sample of CD4+ T cells from bronchoalveolar lavage.

CDR3 amino acids: CASIGRSSRGLAASYNEQFF. The CDR3 coding sequence is TGTGCCAGCATTGGCCGTAGTTCCAGGGGACTAGCGGCATCCTACAATGAGCAGTTCTTC. The chain couples TRBV27 to TRBJ2-1; 11 bases line up with TRBD2. The CDR3 covers 20 residues. The V and J ends lost 7 bases and 1 base, in that order; junction bases with no gene match: 18. Per germline, CDR1 MNHEY and CDR2 SMNVEV (reference sequence).